The sequence of this T cell receptor beta chain was determined in a study of OX40 agonist ivuxolimab in advanced cancers. Some background on the complete study: Ivuxolimab was a fully human IgG2 agonistic monoclonal antibody targeting the costimulatory receptor OX40 (CD134). Intravenous ivuxolimab was administered to patients every 2 weeks at six dose levels: 0.01, 0.1, 0.3, 1.5, 3 and 10 mg/kg. Of the roughly 54 patients in dose escalation, about 19 had hepatocellular carcinoma, some 15 had melanoma, 9 had renal cell carcinoma and 9 had head and neck cancer. In the dose-escalation cohort, approximately 80% of patients were male, and the mean age was approximately 60 years with a range of roughly 20 to 79. Prior anti-PD-1, anti-PD-L1 or anti-CTLA-4 therapy was permitted, and checkpoint inhibitors had been received by under 50% of dose-escalation patients. Three dose-escalation patients achieved partial responses, one with hepatocellular carcinoma and two with cutaneous melanoma. The point of sequencing TCRbeta in the periphery was to test whether ivuxolimab changed TCR sequence diversity and drove clonal T-cell expansion. The paper reports the monotherapy dose-escalation portion (N of about 56 patients) of the phase I ivuxolimab trial.

On the study overall, not on this receptor specifically: The antigen specificity of the clonally expanded peripheral T cells was not determined. After ivuxolimab, more expanded clones were found on average in CD8+ T cells than in CD4+ T cells. In the 0.1-3.0 mg/kg groups, partial responders had among the lowest normalized peripheral clonal expansion, particularly in CD8+ T cells. Low levels of normalized T-cell clonal expansion were also shown by some nonresponding patients. At doses from 0.1 to 3.0 mg/kg, clonal expansion was seen in both CD4+ and CD8+ blood T cells between baseline and week 6.

Patients with a history of autoimmune disease or receiving systemic immunosuppression were excluded from the trial. Peripheral blood for TCR sequencing was collected from all dose cohorts at baseline, on cycle 4 day 1, and on cycle 7 day 1. The samples were taken from a phase I, first-in-human, multicenter, open-label dose-escalation trial of ivuxolimab. Adults with locally advanced or metastatic melanoma, renal cell carcinoma, hepatocellular carcinoma or head and neck squamous cell carcinoma were enrolled in the trial. Before TCR sequencing, CD4+ T cells and CD8+ T cells were sorted from peripheral blood as separate populations. About this clone itself: Its antigen is currently not known. Base qualities are missing; no much larger clone stands one base away.

To sequence the TCRbeta CDR3 region, genomic DNA was isolated from the sorted cells. The immunoSEQ Assay was used to sequence the TCRbeta CDR3 regions. In its TCRdb copy, this immuneACCESS table keeps in-frame sequences only and misses some clones. Where compared with another copy, unresolved V genes explain less than half of these, and the others have no known cause. The sample contains tens of thousands of clones, 80% to 90% of them found a single time. Approximately 2% of the sample is in the top ten clones. The receptor was isolated from an adult with an advanced solid tumor such as melanoma, head and neck, liver or kidney cancer. The specimen was CD4+ or CD8+ T cells sorted from blood, collected in a trial of the OX40 agonist ivuxolimab.

The nucleotide sequence is TGTGCCAGCAGTTTCCAGGGGATAGGGAACAATCAGCCCCAGCATTTT. The resulting protein is CASSFQGIGNNQPQHF. This chain joins TRBV2 to TRBJ1-5, with TRBD1 tentatively as D gene (6 bases match). Spanning cysteine to phenylalanine, the CDR3 consists of 16 amino acids. The sequence is cut down to CDR3 DNA, 48 bases in frame from base 1. V is cut by 5 bases and J by 3 bases, and the space between the germline ends is 17 bases. CDR1 is given as SNHLY and CDR2 as FYNNEI, both from the germline V gene.